Sequencing of this TCR beta chain was carried out in a study of early T cells in non-severe SARS-CoV-2 infection. Background on the study: Chains were not paired, and sequencing was done on bulk RNA from unsorted whole blood.

The TCR library protocol was used to attach unique molecular identifiers. These identifiers were attached to individual cDNA molecules. One entry per CDR3 protein, called by TCRdb with MiXCR from the 5' RACE reads. The table has 20,000 to 25,000 distinct CDR3 sequences, around 4.5% seen once; the top ten hold 15% to 20%. This clonotype has at least ten counts. Its cognate antigen is unknown. Trimming pared 4 bases from V and 4 bases from J, leaving 18 bases between. Germline V lookup: CDR1 SGHDT, CDR2 YYEEEE. This CDR3 has 15 residues. Overall study findings and caveats: The matching step, a VDJdb search, favored anti-spike CD8 responses and missed private and CD4 specificities.

This chain links TRBV5-6 with TRBJ2-7; D possibly matches TRBD1 or TRBD2 (5 bases each). This clonotype was sampled from an adult who was a healthcare worker with PCR-confirmed SARS-CoV-2 infection or an uninfected control (not recorded which). The sequencing input was whole blood. DNA of the CDR3: TGTGCCAGCAGCCCATCTCCGGGACCGATTTACGAGCAGTACTTC. This gives the protein CASSPSPGPIYEQYF.